The 10 T cell receptor beta chains reported below all come from one sample, sequenced in a study of identical twins. One entry per CDR3 protein, called by TCRdb with MiXCR from the 5' RACE reads. The sample consists of about 900,000 distinct CDR3 sequences, roughly an eighth of them appearing once. This sample was also put to use in a study of yellow fever vaccine responses in identical twins.

The specimen was PBMCs. All receptors come from a woman under 30 in good health.

This clonotype was seen a handful of times. The chain recombines TRBV24-1 with TRBJ2-1; D not certain. CDR1 is KGHDR, CDR2 SFDVKD, per germline. This CDR3 comprises 11 residues. Trimming stripped 5 bases from V and 9 bases from J, with 7 bases between. As DNA, the CDR3 is TGTGCCACCAGTGTGGTGGGTGAGCAGTTCTTC. Its translation: CATSVVGEQFF.

This clonotype has only a few counts. The chain has TRBV4-1 and TRBJ2-5; 8 bases agree with TRBD1. The V and J ends lost 2 bases and 2 bases, in that order; junction bases with no gene match: 4. Germline V gene sequence: CDR1 MGHRA, CDR2 YSYEKL. This CDR3 is built from 15 residues. The chain's CDR3 is CASSQPGQGQETQYF. The CDR3 nucleotides are TGCGCCAGCAGCCAACCTGGACAGGGTCAAGAGACCCAGTACTTC.

The V and J genes are TRBV14 and TRBJ2-7; 8 bases line up with TRBD2. Germline V gene lookup returns CDR1 SGHDN and CDR2 FVKESK. J was trimmed by 6 bases and V by 4 bases; bases with no gene match: 8. CDR3 length: 14 amino acids. Written as DNA, the CDR3 is TGTGCCAGCAGCCCCTCAAGGACTAGCCTCGAGCAGTACTTC. This encodes CASSPSRTSLEQYF.

This chain uses TRBV10-3 with TRBJ1-1; 11 bases are shared with TRBD1. With 3 bases clipped from V and 3 bases from J, the junction kept 12 bases outside the gene matches. The CDR3 covers 18 residues. Germline lookup yields CDR1 ENHRY and CDR2 SYGVKD. The CDR3 DNA reads as TGTGCCATCAGTGAAGGTCGGACAGGGGGCGCATCGGACACTGAAGCTTTCTTT. Translating gives CAISEGRTGGASDTEAFF.

This clonotype appeared a few times. The chain has TRBV15 and TRBJ2-1; possible D gene TRBD2, 5 bases. This CDR3 spans 15 amino acids. V lost 4 bases and J 0 bases, leaving 10 bases between the germline ends. The germline gives CDR1 LNHNV, CDR2 YYDKDF (reference sequence). As DNA, the CDR3 is TGTGCCACCAGCACCGGGATTAACTCCTACAATGAGCAGTTCTTC. It codes for CATSTGINSYNEQFF.

The chain recombines TRBV6-1 with TRBJ2-2; unclear D gene. With 6 bases removed from V and 5 bases from J, the gap between germline ends came to 13 bases. The CDR3 is 14 residues long. Looked up from germline, CDR1 is MNHNS and CDR2 is SASEGT. CDR3 sequence reads: CASSTDLPTGELFF. For the CDR3, the DNA is TGTGCCAGCAGCACGGACCTACCGACCGGGGAGCTGTTTTTT.

This clonotype was detected only a few times. This sequence joins TRBV28 and TRBJ1-2; D is uncertain. The CDR3 extends over 12 amino acids. V was pared by 3 bases and J by 7 bases, with 9 bases between. The germline V gene has CDR1 MDHEN and CDR2 SYDVKM. CDR3 amino acids: CASSFREAGYTF. The CDR3 DNA follows: TGTGCCAGCAGTTTTCGGGAGGCTGGCTACACCTTC.

The chain couples TRBV5-1 to TRBJ2-3, with TRBD2 matching over 9 bases. V trimming: 4 bases; J trimming: 2 bases; junction bases outside the gene matches: 8. In germline, CDR1 is SGHRS, CDR2 YFSETQ. This CDR3 is 16 amino acids long. The CDR3 sequence is CASSVNSGGLTDTQYF. CDR3 nucleotide sequence: TGCGCCAGCAGCGTAAATAGCGGGGGCCTCACAGATACGCAGTATTTT.

This clonotype has only a few counts. The chain couples TRBV14 to TRBJ2-2; a possible D gene is TRBD2 (6 bases). Germline-derived CDR1 and CDR2 are SGHDN and FVKESK. V was trimmed by 0 bases and J by 1 base, leaving 18 bases between them. The CDR3 covers 19 residues. The CDR3, as DNA: TGTGCCAGCAGCCAAGATATGGGGGGAATCCCCCTGAACACCGGGGAGCTGTTTTTT. Translation gives CASSQDMGGIPLNTGELFF. Complete variable domain (other parts from reference TRBV14 and TRBJ2-2): EAGVTQFPSHSVIEKGQTVTLRCDPISGHDNLYWYRRVMGKEIKFLLHFVKESKQDESGMPNNRFLAERTGGTYSTLKVQPAELEDSGVYFCASSQDMGGIPLNTGELFFGEGSRLTVL.

This sequence joins TRBV3-1 and TRBJ2-4, with 7 nucleotides matching TRBD2. The CDR3 runs 18 residues. CDR1 and CDR2 from the germline V gene are LGHDT and YNNKEL (reference sequence). Trimming cost V 4 bases and J 1 base; bases outside gene matches: 13. This CDR3 reads CASSLRGGRDAAKNIQYF. As DNA, the CDR3 is TGTGCCAGCAGCCTCAGAGGAGGGAGGGATGCGGCCAAAAACATTCAGTACTTC.